This T cell receptor beta chain was sequenced in a study of T cells in Graves' hyperthyroidism and ophthalmopathy. CDR3 length: 12 amino acids. Germline V gene sequence: CDR1 LNHDA, CDR2 SQIVND (reference sequence). V gave up 0 bases and J gave up 7 bases, with 6 bases separating them. From RNA transcripts, TCR beta CDR3 regions were amplified. The HTBI primer set was used in a first-round RT-PCR of the TCR CDR3. TCRdb re-called the multiplex PCR reads with MiXCR, one entry per CDR3 protein. The sample consists of a few hundred thousand distinct CDR3 sequences, about 43% of them appearing once. In making diagnoses, clinical symptoms, serum thyroxine and TRAb, thyroid ultrasound and orbital computed tomography were all used.

The V and J genes are TRBV19 and TRBJ1-2, with D hard to call. The TCR comes from a woman younger than 30 with Graves' hyperthyroidism. Source material: peripheral blood or thyroid tissue (not recorded which). The CDR3 here is CASSIEGIGYTF. In nucleotides, the CDR3 is TGTGCCAGTAGTATAGAGGGAATTGGCTACACCTTC.